The T cell receptor (beta chain) under discussion was sequenced for a study of cytomegalovirus exposure and HLA in healthy donors. Produced via immunoSEQ multiplex PCR; TCRdb's table is partial and in-frame only. Found here are tens of thousands of clones, roughly 93% of them singletons; the top ten hold approximately 0.7%. The CDR3 covers 15 residues. Trimming stripped 7 bases from V and 1 base from J, with 17 bases between. CDR1 is MNHEY, CDR2 SMNVEV, per germline (reference sequence). This sequence was found in a man aged 18 to 29 in good health and CMV-seronegative. The sequenced sample consisted of PBMCs. The chain uses TRBV27 and TRBJ2-7; D is possibly TRBD1 (5 bases). The CDR3 loop is CASKSPGSGSYEQYF. In DNA form, the CDR3 reads TGTGCCAGCAAGTCTCCAGGGTCTGGGTCCTACGAGCAGTACTTC.